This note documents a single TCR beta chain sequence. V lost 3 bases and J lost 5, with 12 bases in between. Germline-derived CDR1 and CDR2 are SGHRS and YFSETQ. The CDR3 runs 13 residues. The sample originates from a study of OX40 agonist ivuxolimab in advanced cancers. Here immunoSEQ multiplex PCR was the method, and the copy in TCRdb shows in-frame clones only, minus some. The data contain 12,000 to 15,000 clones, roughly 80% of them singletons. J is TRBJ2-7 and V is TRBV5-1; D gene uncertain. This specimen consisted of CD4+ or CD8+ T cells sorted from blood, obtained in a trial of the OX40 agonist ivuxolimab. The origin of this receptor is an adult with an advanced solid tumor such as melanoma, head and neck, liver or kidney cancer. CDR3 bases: TGCGCCAGCAGCTACGGCACGTCCAACGAGCAGTACTTC. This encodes CASSYGTSNEQYF.